In its sample, the clone carrying this T cell receptor (beta chain) was seen a few times. Its antigen is not identified. These data originate in a study of beta chain features in type 1 diabetes. Study-level background: No age, gender or cell yield differences were seen between patients and healthy donors.

Trimming cost V 5 bases and J 4 bases, with 14 bases left between them. The CDR3 sequence is 14 residues long. The germline gives CDR1 SGHTA, CDR2 FQGNSA. Reverse transcription of all isolated RNA meant that expressed TCRB transcripts were sequenced. Libraries were prepared by immunoSEQ multiplex PCR; TCRdb keeps only in-frame clonotypes and omits some of them. Among 310,000 or so clones listed, around 9.3% were seen once. Study-level points and caveats: All four CD4+ subsets from Type 1 diabetes patients carried moderately but significantly shorter TCRB CDR3s. Type 1 diabetes patients had VDJ junctions that carried fewer insertions and more deletions. High TCR expression in some cells could lead to their over-representation in cDNA sequencing.

The V and J genes are TRBV7-2 and TRBJ1-1, with TRBD1 as a possible D gene (5 bases). Sample: central memory CD4+ T cells from blood. This sequence originates from a man aged 25-40 years with type 1 diabetes. CDR3 in DNA: TGTGCCAGCAGCGTGTCTTATCAGGGCACTGAAGCTTTCTTT. Its protein is CASSVSYQGTEAFF. Variable domain in full (rest from reference TRBV7-2 and TRBJ1-1): GAGVSQSPSNKVTEKGKDVELRCDPISGHTALYWYRQSLGQGLEFLIYFQGNSAPDKSGLPSDRFSAERTGGSVSTLTIQRTQQEDSAVYLCASSVSYQGTEAFFGQGTRLTVV.